These 9 T cell receptor beta chains were all obtained from the same sample, sequenced in a study of blood T cells in healthy people across ages. It was with a sample-barcoded 5' primer and a J-beta primer mix that a second PCR of roughly 6 to 12 cycles was run. TCRdb used MiXCR to reprocess the 5' RACE reads, holding one entry per CDR3 protein. The data contain some 710,000 distinct CDR3 sequences, around 45% of them seen just once; the ten biggest clones take up about a sixth. The specimen sequenced was blood. The receptors shown here come from a man at least 80 years old in good health.

The chain combines TRBV7-3 with TRBJ1-6, with D uncertain. The CDR3 spans 15 residues. V dropped 2 bases and J dropped 5 bases, with 10 bases sitting between them. Per the germline V gene, CDR1 is SGHTA and CDR2 is FQGTGA. CDR3: CASSLSGQDNSPLHF. Here the CDR3 DNA reads TGTGCCAGCAGCTTATCGGGCCAGGATAATTCACCCCTCCACTTT.

The chain recombines TRBV5-1 with TRBJ2-5; D might be TRBD1 (5 bases). Trimming cost V 0 bases and J 7 bases, with 13 bases left between them. Germline V gene data show CDR1 as SGHRS and CDR2 as YFSETQ. The CDR3 totals 14 residues. The CDR3 nucleotides read TGCGCCAGCAGCTTGGAAGGCAGGGATAGGACCCAGTACTTC. Its protein product is CASSLEGRDRTQYF.

This chain uses TRBV10-3 with TRBJ2-2; no firm D call. Per the germline V gene, CDR1 is ENHRY and CDR2 is SYGVKD. Between the trimmed V and J ends, which lost 0 bases and 4 bases, there was a span of 15 bases. There are 17 residues in the CDR3. The CDR3 spells CAISESGRTQGTGELFF. The CDR3 bases are TGTGCCATCAGTGAGTCAGGCCGGACCCAAGGCACCGGGGAGCTGTTTTTT.

The rearrangement uses TRBV4-2 and TRBJ1-5; no clear D. CDR3 size: 13 residues. In germline, CDR1 is LGHNA, CDR2 YNFKEQ. V was cut by 0 bases and J by 6 bases, with 6 bases left in between. CDR3 residues: CASSQEKGQPQHF. In DNA form, the CDR3 reads TGTGCCAGCAGCCAAGAAAAAGGTCAGCCCCAGCATTTT.

The V gene is TRBV12-3 or TRBV12-4, the J gene TRBJ1-2; D is perhaps TRBD1 (5 bases). This CDR3 spans 13 amino acids. V lost 3 bases, J lost 8 bases, and 13 bases lay in between. CDR3 coding DNA: TGTGCCAGCAGTTTGGGGGGAGGGCAGGGCTACACCTTC. Translating it yields CASSLGGGQGYTF.

This clonotype showed up just a few times. This chain links TRBV5-1 with TRBJ1-2; 11 positions match TRBD1. The trim removed 4 bases at V and 7 bases at J, leaving 9 bases unmatched. The CDR3 is 15 residues long. Germline V gene lookup returns CDR1 SGHRS and CDR2 YFSETQ. The CDR3 loop is CASSAGTGGLGGYTF. The CDR3 region has the DNA TGCGCCAGCAGCGCCGGGACAGGGGGTTTGGGTGGCTACACCTTC.

This clonotype has more than one count but fewer than ten. The CDR3 nucleotides are TGTGCCAGCAGTGCTGACAGGGGGAATCAGCCCCAGCATTTT. Translating gives CASSADRGNQPQHF. V is TRBV25-1 and J is TRBJ1-5, with 9 bases lining up with TRBD1. With 4 bases clipped from V and 4 bases from J, the junction kept 2 bases outside the gene matches. CDR3 length: 14 amino acids. The germline V gene has CDR1 MGHDK and CDR2 SYGVNS. The full variable domain, in which reference TRBV25-1 and TRBJ1-5 provide the parts outside the CDR3, is EADIYQTPRYLVIGTGKKITLECSQTMGHDKMYWYQQDPGMELHLIHYSYGVNSTEKGDLSSESTVSRIRTEHFPLTLESARPSHTSQYLCASSADRGNQPQHFGDGTRLSIL.

The CDR3 spells CASSLPQGAGETQYF. The CDR3 DNA follows: TGCGCCAGCAGCTTGCCCCAGGGGGCTGGAGAGACCCAGTACTTC. The chain is built from TRBV5-1 and TRBJ2-5; 8 nucleotides match TRBD1. CDR3 size: 15 residues. Germline V gene data show CDR1 as SGHRS and CDR2 as YFSETQ. V shed 1 base, J shed 4 bases, and the junction held 6 bases outside the gene matches.

Notes on this clonotype: One base away lies a much larger clone, so this may be a sequencing read error. The V gene is TRBV20-1, the J gene TRBJ2-3, with TRBD2 matching 14 bases. V lost 2 bases to trimming and J lost 4 bases; unmatched junction nucleotides: 8. This CDR3 has 17 amino acids. Germline V gene lookup returns CDR1 DFQATT and CDR2 SNEGSKA (reference sequence). CDR3 in DNA: TGCAGTGCTAGATCTAGACTAGCGGGAGGGACCGCAGATACGCAGTATTTT. Translating it yields CSARSRLAGGTADTQYF.